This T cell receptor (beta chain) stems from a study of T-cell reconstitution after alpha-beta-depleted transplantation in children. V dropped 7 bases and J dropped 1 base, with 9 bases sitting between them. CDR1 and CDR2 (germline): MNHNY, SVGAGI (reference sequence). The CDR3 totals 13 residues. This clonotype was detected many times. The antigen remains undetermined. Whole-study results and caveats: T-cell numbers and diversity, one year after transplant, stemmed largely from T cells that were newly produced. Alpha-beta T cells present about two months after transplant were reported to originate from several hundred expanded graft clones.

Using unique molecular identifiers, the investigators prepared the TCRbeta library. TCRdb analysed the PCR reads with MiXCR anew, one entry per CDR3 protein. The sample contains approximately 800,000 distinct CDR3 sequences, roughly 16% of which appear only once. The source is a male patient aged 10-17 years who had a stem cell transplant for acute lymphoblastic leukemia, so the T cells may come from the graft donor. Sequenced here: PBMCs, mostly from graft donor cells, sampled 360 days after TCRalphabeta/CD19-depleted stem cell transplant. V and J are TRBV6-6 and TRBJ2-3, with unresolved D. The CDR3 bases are TGTGCCAGCATTCGATCCCGCACAGATACGCAGTATTTT. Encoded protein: CASIRSRTDTQYF.